These T cell receptor beta chains were read from a single sample in a study of response to subunit inactivated influenza vaccine. Each CDR3 protein gets one entry after TCRdb re-called the RT-PCR reads with MiXCR. The data hold fewer than 400,000 distinct CDR3 sequences, with 21% observed a single time. The source material was PBMCs from blood, sampled 21 months after vaccination. These receptor sequences come from a man between 50 and 70 years old who received an inactivated influenza vaccine. Each CDR3 is given with its conserved first and last residue. D genes are given only for firm matches. Some rows mark clone size as missing; the rest say once, few, many or name a class of expanded clone.

j_gene: TRBJ2-1
v_gene: TRBV4-3
d_gene: .
abundance: .
CDR3aa: CASSQDRWGEQFF
CDR3nt: TGCGCCAGCAGCCAAGATCGATGGGGTGAGCAGTTCTTC

j_gene: TRBJ2-5
v_gene: TRBV5-1
d_gene: TRBD1
abundance: few
CDR3aa: CASSGTDRGILETQYF
CDR3nt: TGCGCCAGCAGCGGGACGGACAGGGGAATATTAGAGACCCAGTACTTC

j_gene: TRBJ1-5
v_gene: TRBV28
d_gene: TRBD1
abundance: few
CDR3aa: CASSSLGQGANQPQHF
CDR3nt: TGTGCCAGCAGTTCGTTAGGACAGGGGGCGAATCAGCCCCAGCATTTT

j_gene: TRBJ1-1
v_gene: TRBV6-2/TRBV6-3
d_gene: .
abundance: .
CDR3aa: CASSYLRGRMNTEAFF
CDR3nt: TGTGCCAGCAGTTACCTTCGGGGTCGAATGAACACTGAAGCTTTCTTT

j_gene: TRBJ2-4
v_gene: TRBV10-3
d_gene: .
abundance: few
CDR3aa: CAISESTFNKNIQYF
CDR3nt: TGTGCCATCAGTGAGTCGACCTTCAATAAAAACATTCAGTACTTC

j_gene: TRBJ2-1
v_gene: TRBV5-1
d_gene: TRBD1
abundance: .
CDR3aa: CASRPGQEKEFF
CDR3nt: TGCGCCAGCAGACCCGGACAGGAAAAGGAGTTCTTC

j_gene: TRBJ1-4
v_gene: TRBV3-1
d_gene: .
abundance: few
CDR3aa: CASSGRQSPRLNEKLFF
CDR3nt: TGTGCCAGCAGCGGACGACAGTCCCCCCGACTTAATGAAAAACTGTTTTTT

j_gene: TRBJ1-5
v_gene: TRBV24-1
d_gene: .
abundance: .
CDR3aa: CATSQTSSNQPQHF
CDR3nt: TGTGCCACCAGTCAGACATCTAGCAATCAGCCCCAGCATTTT

j_gene: TRBJ2-6
v_gene: TRBV19
d_gene: .
abundance: .
CDR3aa: CASSMRGGVLTF
CDR3nt: TGTGCCAGTAGTATGAGGGGTGGCGTCCTGACTTTC

j_gene: TRBJ2-2
v_gene: TRBV6-2/TRBV6-3
d_gene: .
abundance: once
CDR3aa: CASSYKLLQANTGELFF
CDR3nt: TGTGCCAGCAGTTACAAGCTTTTGCAAGCCAACACCGGGGAGCTGTTTTTT

j_gene: TRBJ1-1
v_gene: TRBV15
d_gene: TRBD1
abundance: many
CDR3aa: CATSRGTDMAFF
CDR3nt: TGTGCCACCAGCAGGGGGACAGATATGGCTTTCTTT

j_gene: TRBJ2-2
v_gene: TRBV24-1
d_gene: TRBD1
abundance: .
CDR3aa: CATSGTGTAITGELFF
CDR3nt: TGTGCCACCAGTGGAACCGGGACAGCGATCACCGGGGAGCTGTTTTTT

j_gene: TRBJ2-7
v_gene: TRBV23-1
d_gene: .
abundance: .
CDR3aa: CATPGLTYYEQYF
CDR3nt: TGCGCCACTCCCGGGCTAACATACTACGAGCAGTACTTC

j_gene: TRBJ2-3
v_gene: TRBV29-1
d_gene: .
abundance: .
CDR3aa: CSVDDYVSRTDTQYF
CDR3nt: TGCAGCGTTGATGATTATGTCTCCCGCACAGATACGCAGTATTTT

j_gene: TRBJ2-3
v_gene: TRBV2
d_gene: TRBD2
abundance: few
CDR3aa: CASNPSTSASTDTQYF
CDR3nt: TGTGCCAGCAATCCTTCGACTAGCGCCAGCACAGATACGCAGTATTTT

j_gene: TRBJ1-3
v_gene: TRBV20-1
d_gene: .
abundance: few
CDR3aa: CSARRDTGMRGNTIYF
CDR3nt: TGCAGTGCTAGAAGGGATACAGGGATGAGAGGAAACACCATATATTTT

j_gene: TRBJ2-7
v_gene: TRBV14
d_gene: TRBD1
abundance: once
CDR3aa: CASSQYGQAYSYEQYF
CDR3nt: TGTGCCAGCAGCCAATACGGACAGGCGTACTCCTACGAGCAGTACTTC

j_gene: TRBJ2-3
v_gene: TRBV29-1
d_gene: .
abundance: few
CDR3aa: CSVVKLDGGTDTQYF
CDR3nt: TGCAGCGTCGTAAAACTGGACGGAGGCACAGATACGCAGTATTTT

j_gene: TRBJ2-6
v_gene: TRBV5-1
d_gene: TRBD1
abundance: few
CDR3aa: CASYGQGALGANVLTF
CDR3nt: TGCGCCAGCTACGGACAGGGGGCGCTGGGGGCCAACGTCCTGACTTTC

j_gene: TRBJ1-4
v_gene: TRBV7-2
d_gene: .
abundance: .
CDR3aa: CASRRGVFNEKLFF
CDR3nt: TGTGCCAGCAGGCGGGGGGTATTTAATGAAAAACTGTTTTTT

j_gene: TRBJ1-5
v_gene: TRBV7-2
d_gene: .
abundance: few
CDR3aa: CASSTWTAQPQHF
CDR3nt: TGTGCCAGCAGCACCTGGACAGCTCAGCCCCAGCATTTT

j_gene: TRBJ1-2
v_gene: TRBV27
d_gene: .
abundance: few
CDR3aa: CASSLSTGNYGYTF
CDR3nt: TGTGCCAGCAGTTTATCTACAGGCAACTATGGCTACACCTTC

j_gene: TRBJ1-5
v_gene: TRBV20-1
d_gene: .
abundance: few
CDR3aa: CSAIMGDNQPQHF
CDR3nt: TGCAGTGCTATAATGGGGGACAATCAGCCCCAGCATTTT

j_gene: TRBJ2-7
v_gene: TRBV5-1
d_gene: .
abundance: few
CDR3aa: CASSLTNSYEQYF
CDR3nt: TGCGCCAGCAGCTTGACTAACTCCTACGAGCAGTACTTC

j_gene: TRBJ1-5
v_gene: TRBV5-8
d_gene: TRBD1
abundance: .
CDR3aa: CASRWTGFNQPQHF
CDR3nt: TGTGCCAGCAGGTGGACAGGGTTCAACCAGCCCCAGCATTTT

j_gene: TRBJ1-2
v_gene: TRBV4-3
d_gene: TRBD1
abundance: .
CDR3aa: CASSQAGDRGYGYTF
CDR3nt: TGCGCCAGCAGCCAAGCTGGGGACAGGGGCTATGGCTACACCTTC

j_gene: TRBJ1-2
v_gene: TRBV28
d_gene: .
abundance: .
CDR3aa: CASRAGGLYGYTF
CDR3nt: TGTGCCAGCCGAGCGGGGGGCCTCTATGGCTACACCTTC

j_gene: TRBJ1-5
v_gene: TRBV4-3
d_gene: .
abundance: many
CDR3aa: CASSQDADYSNQPQHF
CDR3nt: TGCGCCAGCAGCCAAGATGCGGACTATAGCAATCAGCCCCAGCATTTT

j_gene: TRBJ2-2
v_gene: TRBV6-5
d_gene: .
abundance: few
CDR3aa: CASSYFSGELFF
CDR3nt: TGTGCCAGCAGTTACTTTTCCGGGGAGCTGTTTTTT

j_gene: TRBJ1-1
v_gene: TRBV4-1
d_gene: .
abundance: few
CDR3aa: CASSQEGRRMNTEAFF
CDR3nt: TGCGCCAGCAGCCAAGAGGGTCGACGGATGAACACTGAAGCTTTCTTT

j_gene: TRBJ2-5
v_gene: TRBV20-1
d_gene: TRBD1
abundance: many
CDR3aa: CSARVFRDREETQYF
CDR3nt: TGCAGTGCTAGAGTATTCCGGGACAGGGAAGAGACCCAGTACTTC

j_gene: TRBJ1-6
v_gene: TRBV14
d_gene: .
abundance: .
CDR3aa: CASSKFDNSPLHF
CDR3nt: TGTGCCAGCAGCAAGTTCGATAATTCACCCCTCCACTTT

j_gene: TRBJ2-7
v_gene: TRBV7-2
d_gene: .
abundance: once
CDR3aa: CASSLGQAAYEQYF
CDR3nt: TGTGCCAGCAGCTTAGGACAGGCAGCCTACGAGCAGTACTTC

j_gene: TRBJ1-5
v_gene: TRBV4-3
d_gene: .
abundance: .
CDR3aa: CASSQDTAEGQPQHF
CDR3nt: TGCGCCAGCAGCCAAGACACAGCGGAGGGGCAGCCCCAGCATTTT

j_gene: TRBJ1-1
v_gene: TRBV20-1
d_gene: .
abundance: few
CDR3aa: CSARVGLTNTEAFF
CDR3nt: TGCAGTGCTAGAGTAGGACTGACTAACACTGAAGCTTTCTTT

j_gene: TRBJ2-3
v_gene: TRBV12-3/TRBV12-4
d_gene: .
abundance: .
CDR3aa: CASSSLQDTQYF
CDR3nt: TGTGCCAGCAGTTCCCTTCAAGATACGCAGTATTTT

j_gene: TRBJ1-2
v_gene: TRBV20-1
d_gene: .
abundance: .
CDR3aa: CSTYRDLDGYTF
CDR3nt: TGCAGTACATACAGGGACCTTGATGGCTACACCTTC

j_gene: TRBJ1-4
v_gene: TRBV6-2/TRBV6-3
d_gene: TRBD1
abundance: many
CDR3aa: CASSYERSGTDPGKLFF
CDR3nt: TGTGCCAGCAGCTACGAACGTTCCGGGACAGATCCTGGAAAACTGTTTTTT

j_gene: TRBJ2-7
v_gene: TRBV20-1
d_gene: TRBD2
abundance: few
CDR3aa: CSARDKFGTSGSLKPYEQYF
CDR3nt: TGCAGTGCTAGAGATAAGTTTGGGACTAGCGGGAGTCTGAAGCCCTACGAGCAGTACTTC

j_gene: TRBJ2-5
v_gene: TRBV6-5
d_gene: .
abundance: few
CDR3aa: CASSYSIGGEETQYF
CDR3nt: TGTGCCAGCAGTTACTCGATAGGCGGGGAAGAGACCCAGTACTTC

j_gene: TRBJ2-5
v_gene: TRBV14
d_gene: TRBD2
abundance: .
CDR3aa: CASSPTGTSGLTYQETQYF
CDR3nt: TGTGCCAGCAGCCCGACCGGGACTAGCGGGTTAACGTACCAAGAGACCCAGTACTTC

j_gene: TRBJ1-4
v_gene: TRBV6-1
d_gene: TRBD1
abundance: few
CDR3aa: CASSERTGLNEKLFF
CDR3nt: TGTGCCAGCAGTGAACGGACAGGGCTTAATGAAAAACTGTTTTTT

j_gene: TRBJ2-2
v_gene: TRBV10-3
d_gene: .
abundance: few
CDR3aa: CAISPGRDTGELFF
CDR3nt: TGTGCCATCAGTCCGGGACGGGACACCGGGGAGCTGTTTTTT

j_gene: TRBJ1-2
v_gene: TRBV12-3/TRBV12-4
d_gene: .
abundance: .
CDR3aa: CASSSREAYGYTF
CDR3nt: TGTGCCAGCAGTTCCAGGGAGGCCTATGGCTACACCTTC

j_gene: TRBJ2-6
v_gene: TRBV12-3/TRBV12-4
d_gene: .
abundance: .
CDR3aa: CASSSNSGANVLTF
CDR3nt: TGTGCCAGCTCTTCAAATTCTGGGGCCAACGTCCTGACTTTC

j_gene: TRBJ1-2
v_gene: TRBV19
d_gene: .
abundance: .
CDR3aa: CASSIFGLGSYGYTF
CDR3nt: TGTGCCAGTAGTATCTTTGGACTGGGGAGCTATGGCTACACCTTC

j_gene: TRBJ2-1
v_gene: TRBV5-1
d_gene: TRBD2
abundance: .
CDR3aa: CASSGVAGGNDEQFF
CDR3nt: TGCGCCAGCAGCGGCGTAGCGGGAGGTAACGATGAGCAGTTCTTC

j_gene: TRBJ1-1
v_gene: TRBV4-1
d_gene: TRBD1
abundance: .
CDR3aa: CASSQESQGVRRTEAFF
CDR3nt: TGCGCCAGCAGCCAAGAGTCCCAGGGGGTTCGGCGCACTGAAGCTTTCTTT